This T cell receptor beta chain was sequenced for a study of blood T cell repertoires in COVID-19. The method was immunoSEQ multiplex PCR; TCRdb's version includes in-frame clones alone and lacks a portion of them. Here the sample spans fewer than 250,000 clones, around 90% being singletons. Per germline, CDR1 SEHNR and CDR2 FQNEAQ (reference sequence). This CDR3 region has 14 residues. V was trimmed by 5 bases and J by 3 bases, leaving 11 bases between them. The rearrangement joins TRBV7-9 to TRBJ1-5; tentative D call: TRBD1 (6 bases). The clonotype was recovered from a man aged 25 to 45 with COVID-19, enrolled during active disease. Input material: peripheral blood. The CDR3 sequence is CASSLTGPNQPQHF. The CDR3 DNA sequence: TGTGCCAGCAGCCTGACAGGACCCAATCAGCCCCAGCATTTT. Drawing the rest from reference TRBV7-9 and TRBJ1-5, the complete variable domain is DTGVSQNPRHKITKRGQNVTFRCDPISEHNRLYWYRQTLGQGPEFLTYFQNEAQLEKSRLLSDRFSAERPKGSFSTLEIQRTEQGDSAMYLCASSLTGPNQPQHFGDGTRLSIL.